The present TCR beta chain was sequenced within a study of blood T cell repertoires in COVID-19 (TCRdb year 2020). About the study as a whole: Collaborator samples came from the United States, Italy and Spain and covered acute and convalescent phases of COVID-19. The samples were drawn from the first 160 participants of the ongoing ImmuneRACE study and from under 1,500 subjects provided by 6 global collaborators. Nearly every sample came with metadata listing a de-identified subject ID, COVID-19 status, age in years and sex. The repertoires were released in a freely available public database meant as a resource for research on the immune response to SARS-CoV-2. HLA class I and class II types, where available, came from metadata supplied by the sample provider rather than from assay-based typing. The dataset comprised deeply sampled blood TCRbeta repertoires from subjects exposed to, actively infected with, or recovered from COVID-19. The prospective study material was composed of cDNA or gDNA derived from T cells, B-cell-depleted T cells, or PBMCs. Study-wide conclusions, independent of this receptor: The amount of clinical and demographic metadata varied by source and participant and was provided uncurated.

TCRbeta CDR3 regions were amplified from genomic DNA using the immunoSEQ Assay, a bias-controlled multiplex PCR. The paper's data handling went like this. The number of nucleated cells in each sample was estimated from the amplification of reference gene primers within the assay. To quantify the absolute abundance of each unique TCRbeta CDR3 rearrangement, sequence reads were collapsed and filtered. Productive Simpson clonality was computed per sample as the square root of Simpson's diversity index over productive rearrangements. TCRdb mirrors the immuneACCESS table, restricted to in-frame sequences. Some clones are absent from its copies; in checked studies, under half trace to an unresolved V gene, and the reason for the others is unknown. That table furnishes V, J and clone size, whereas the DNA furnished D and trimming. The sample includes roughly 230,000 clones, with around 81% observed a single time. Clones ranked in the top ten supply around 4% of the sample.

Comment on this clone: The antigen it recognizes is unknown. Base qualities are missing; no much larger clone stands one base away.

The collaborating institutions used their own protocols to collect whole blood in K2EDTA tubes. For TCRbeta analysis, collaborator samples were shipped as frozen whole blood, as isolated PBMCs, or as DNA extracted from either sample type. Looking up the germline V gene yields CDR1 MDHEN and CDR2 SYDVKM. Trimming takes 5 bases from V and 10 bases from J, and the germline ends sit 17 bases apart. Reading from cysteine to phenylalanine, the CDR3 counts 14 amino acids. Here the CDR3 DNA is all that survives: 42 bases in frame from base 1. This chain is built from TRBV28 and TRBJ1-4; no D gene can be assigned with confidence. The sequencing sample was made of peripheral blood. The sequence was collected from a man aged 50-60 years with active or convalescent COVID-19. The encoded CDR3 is CASSQDGGVGKLFF. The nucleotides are TGTGCCAGCAGTCAGGACGGAGGCGTCGGAAAACTGTTTTTT.